The 25 T cell receptor beta chains below were found in one sample sequenced in a study of blood T cell repertoires in COVID-19. Using immunoSEQ multiplex PCR, the repertoire was profiled, and TCRdb retains in-frame clones only, with some absent. The sample has 70,000 or so clones, roughly 87% seen once; the top ten hold around 3.2%. Sequenced material: peripheral blood. These receptors were obtained from a man aged 80 or over with acute or convalescent COVID-19.

The rearrangement joins TRBV27 to TRBJ1-3; D possibly corresponds to TRBD1 (5 bases). The CDR3 is 15 amino acids. Germline CDR1 MNHEY, CDR2 SMNVEV (reference sequence). With 3 bases removed from V and 0 bases from J, the gap between germline ends came to 9 bases. Here the CDR3 reads CASSFTGFSGNTIYF. In DNA, the CDR3 is TGTGCCAGCAGTTTTACAGGTTTCTCTGGAAACACCATATATTTT.

Only a few counts were recorded for this clone. One end of the junction is discordant with germline, which a read error may explain. The CDR3 sequence is CASRLGGDRPNYGYTF. CDR3 nucleotide sequence: TGTGCCAGCAGGTTGGGGGGCGATCGGCCTAACTATGGCTACACCTTC. The chain links TRBV5-5 to TRBJ1-2; maybe TRBD1 (6 bases). The germline gives CDR1 SGHKS, CDR2 YYEKEE (reference sequence). This CDR3 spans 16 amino acids.

The chain links TRBV12-3 or TRBV12-4 to TRBJ1-6; D ambiguous. The CDR3 covers 12 residues. Trimming took 5 bases from V and 9 from J, leaving 8 bases between them. This CDR3 reads CASSPSRSPLHF. As DNA, the CDR3 is TGTGCCAGCAGTCCCTCTCGTTCACCCCTCCACTTT.

This chain joins TRBV19 and TRBJ1-5; TRBD1 matches 9 bases. V shed 5 bases, J shed 7 bases, and the junction held 9 bases outside the gene matches. The CDR3 consists of 15 residues. Per germline, CDR1 LNHDA and CDR2 SQIVND (reference sequence). The DNA of the CDR3 is TGTGCCAGTAGTGAACAGGGGGCAGGTTGGCAGCCCCAGCATTTT. Translated, it gives CASSEQGAGWQPQHF.

This chain links TRBV24-1 with TRBJ2-1; tentatively, D is TRBD1 (5 bases). The CDR3 loop spans 15 amino acids. The V and J ends lost 1 base and 5 bases respectively, with 11 bases between them. Germline CDR1 KGHDR, CDR2 SFDVKD. The CDR3 DNA sequence: TGTGCCACCAGTGATTTTAGGCAGGGTAACAATGAGCAGTTCTTC. Protein sequence: CATSDFRQGNNEQFF.

The chain couples TRBV11-3 to TRBJ1-1; D possibly corresponds to TRBD1 (5 bases). Germline V lookup: CDR1 SGHNT, CDR2 YENEEA. V lost 5 bases and J lost 7, with 23 bases in between. The CDR3 is made up of 16 amino acids. CDR3 nucleotides: TGTGCCAGCAGCCCGAGCACTGGACCCCGCGGGGGTGAAGCTTTCTTT. Translation: CASSPSTGPRGGEAFF.

CDR3 nucleotides: TGTGCCTGGAGTTTGGGACAGGGTTCCAAGGATGGCTACACCTTC. Amino acids: CAWSLGQGSKDGYTF. The chain joins TRBV30 to TRBJ1-2; 9 positions match TRBD1. The germline V gene has CDR1 GTSNPN and CDR2 SVGIG (reference sequence). V was pared by 2 bases and J by 6 bases, with 10 bases of the junction left unmatched. The CDR3 runs 15 residues.

This chain links TRBV3-1 (or the pseudogene TRBV3-2) with TRBJ1-6, with D perhaps matching TRBD1 (6 bases). Germline V lookup: CDR1 LGHDT, CDR2 YNNKEL (reference sequence). This CDR3 has 14 amino acids. Trimming pared 5 bases from V and 8 bases from J, leaving 13 bases between. This CDR3 is CASSARTEHSPLHF. The CDR3 DNA follows: TGTGCCAGCAGCGCTCGGACAGAACATTCACCCCTCCACTTT.

The gene calls are TRBV27 and TRBJ2-1; TRBD2 matches 13 bases. There are 16 residues in the CDR3. The trim removed 2 bases at V and 7 bases at J, leaving 5 bases unmatched. CDR1 is MNHEY and CDR2 is SMNVEV in the germline V gene (reference sequence). CDR3 region: CASSLRLAGGLNEQFF. The CDR3 bases are TGTGCCAGCAGTTTAAGACTAGCGGGAGGCTTAAATGAGCAGTTCTTC.

The V gene is TRBV18, the J gene TRBJ2-1, with 10 positions matching TRBD2. Germline CDR1 is KGHSH and CDR2 is LQKENI. The CDR3 length is 17 residues. The V and J ends lost 4 bases and 9 bases, in that order; junction bases with no gene match: 15. The CDR3 nucleotides are TGTGCCAGCTCACGCATTTCTAGCGGGAGAAGTCCCACTGAGCAGTTCTTC. Translating it yields CASSRISSGRSPTEQFF.

The V call is TRBV18, the J call TRBJ2-6, with TRBD1 identical over 9 bases. Germline loops: CDR1 KGHSH, CDR2 LQKENI. With 5 bases clipped from V and 0 bases from J, the junction kept 5 bases outside the gene matches. The CDR3 runs to 17 residues. CDR3 in amino acids: CASSAGQGNSGANVLTF. The CDR3 coding sequence is TGTGCCAGCTCAGCGGGACAGGGCAACTCTGGGGCCAACGTCCTGACTTTC.

The chain joins TRBV27 to TRBJ1-1; D is perhaps TRBD1 (6 bases). The CDR3 sequence is 13 residues long. Germline V lookup: CDR1 MNHEY, CDR2 SMNVEV (reference sequence). V lost 3 bases and J 4 bases, leaving 9 bases between the germline ends. The CDR3 is CASSFQGTTEAFF. In DNA form, the CDR3 reads TGTGCCAGCAGTTTCCAGGGGACCACTGAAGCTTTCTTT.

In regard to this clone: This specimen includes other DNA sequences encoding the same CDR3. The chain employs TRBV24-1 and TRBJ1-3, with D perhaps matching TRBD1 (6 bases). The germline CDR1 and CDR2 sequences are KGHDR and SFDVKD. The V end was cut by 4 bases, the J end by 2 bases, with 8 bases between. This CDR3 comprises 14 residues. The DNA for the CDR3 is TGTGCCACCAGTGAGGGACAACCTGGAAACACCATATATTTT. This sequence encodes CATSEGQPGNTIYF.

The genes are TRBV30 and TRBJ2-1; 10 nucleotides line up with TRBD2. Trimming took 3 bases from V and 7 from J; bases not matched to a gene: 3. CDR1 and CDR2 (germline): GTSNPN, SVGIG (reference sequence). This CDR3 has 13 residues. CDR3 nucleotide sequence: TGTGCCTGGAGACTAGCGGGAATGAATGAGCAGTTCTTC. This sequence encodes CAWRLAGMNEQFF.

J is TRBJ2-1 and V is TRBV2, with TRBD2 matching over 7 bases. From germline, CDR1 is SNHLY and CDR2 FYNNEI. The junction had 15 bases not matched to a gene; V was cut back by 7 bases and J by 3 bases. The CDR3 totals 17 residues. The CDR3 reads CASMRTLAGLNYNEQFF. The CDR3 coding sequence is TGTGCCAGCATGAGGACTTTAGCGGGCCTGAACTACAATGAGCAGTTCTTC.

This chain links TRBV7-2 with TRBJ2-5, with no clear D. The V gene's germline CDR1 is SGHTA and CDR2 FQGNSA. Trimming shortened V by 1 base and J by 1 base, and 16 bases separated the two germline ends. This CDR3 spans 17 amino acids. The CDR3 protein is CASSLGRRRLIQETQYF. As DNA, the CDR3 is TGTGCCAGCAGCTTAGGACGCCGCCGACTTATCCAAGAGACCCAGTACTTC. The full variable domain, with the rest looked up from reference TRBV7-2 and TRBJ2-5, is GAGVSQSPSNKVTEKGKDVELRCDPISGHTALYWYRQSLGQGLEFLIYFQGNSAPDKSGLPSDRFSAERTGGSVSTLTIQRTQQEDSAVYLCASSLGRRRLIQETQYFGPGTRLLVL.

V usage is TRBV2 and J usage is TRBJ1-4; D possibly corresponds to TRBD1 (6 bases). Germline V CDR1 and CDR2: SNHLY, FYNNEI. The length of the CDR3 is 16 residues. Trimming shortened V by 4 bases and J by 0 bases, and 12 bases separated the two germline ends. CDR3 coding DNA: TGTGCCAGCAGTGCACGGGGGGGCTCAACTAATGAAAAACTGTTTTTT. It translates to CASSARGGSTNEKLFF.

This clone was counted between two and nine times. The chain is built from TRBV5-6 and TRBJ1-1, with D hard to call. Trimming cost V 4 bases and J 4 bases, with 11 bases left between them. CDR1 is SGHDT, CDR2 YYEEEE, per germline. CDR3 length: 13 amino acids. CDR3 sequence: CASSRGLPTEAFF. CDR3 DNA: TGTGCCAGCAGCAGAGGGCTTCCCACTGAAGCTTTCTTT.

This rearrangement joins TRBV19 to TRBJ1-5; TRBD1 matches 7 bases. CDR1 and CDR2 from the germline V gene are LNHDA and SQIVND (reference sequence). Trimming removed 5 bases from V and 0 bases from J; junction bases left unmatched: 10. There are 17 residues in the CDR3. CDR3 amino acids: CASSSIGGTASNQPQHF. CDR3 in DNA: TGTGCCAGTAGTTCGATTGGCGGGACAGCTAGCAATCAGCCCCAGCATTTT.

The chain couples TRBV6-5 to TRBJ1-2; 8 bases are shared with TRBD1. Looked up from germline, CDR1 is MNHEY and CDR2 is SVGAGI. The CDR3 spans 12 residues. V trimming: 6 bases; J trimming: 8 bases; junction bases outside the gene matches: 5. The chain's CDR3 is CASSRTGLGYTF. Here the CDR3 DNA reads TGTGCCAGCAGCAGGACAGGGTTGGGCTACACCTTC.

V is TRBV12-3 or TRBV12-4 and J is TRBJ2-5; D remains unclear. Trimming removed 7 bases from V and 4 bases from J, with 10 bases in between. This CDR3 region has 12 residues. The CDR3, as DNA: TGTGCCAGCAATGGAGCGACAGAGACCCAGTACTTC. Its translation: CASNGATETQYF.

V usage is TRBV7-9 and J usage is TRBJ1-4; D possibly corresponds to TRBD1 (5 bases). The V gene's germline CDR1 is SEHNR and CDR2 FQNEAQ (reference sequence). V lost 4 bases and J 4 bases, leaving 16 bases between the germline ends. The CDR3 has 16 amino acids. The CDR3 loop is CASSSSRGGVNEKLFF. The DNA for the CDR3 is TGTGCCAGCAGCTCCTCCCGGGGAGGGGTTAATGAAAAACTGTTTTTT.

This chain joins TRBV30 and TRBJ2-7, with D perhaps matching TRBD1 (6 bases). The CDR3 has 15 amino acids. The germline CDR1 and CDR2 sequences are GTSNPN and SVGIG (reference sequence). The ends were cut back, 1 base at V and 6 bases at J, with 19 bases in the middle. The CDR3: CAWSGRGVRSGEQYF. In DNA, the CDR3 is TGTGCCTGGAGTGGCAGGGGCGTCCGGTCGGGCGAGCAGTACTTC.

The chain joins TRBV11-3 to TRBJ2-7; the match to TRBD2 covers 8 bases. This CDR3 comprises 16 residues. After removal of 7 bases from V and 5 bases from J, the junction contained 16 bases not matched to a gene. Germline CDR1 reads SGHNT; CDR2 reads YENEEA. The CDR3 DNA sequence: TGTGCCAGCACCCGGGGGGGCGCGGGAGGATTCAACGAGCAGTACTTC. This sequence encodes CASTRGGAGGFNEQYF. The variable domain in full, with the rest retrieved from reference TRBV11-3 and TRBJ2-7, is EAGVVQSPRYKIIEKKQPVAFWCNPISGHNTLYWYLQNLGQGPELLIRYENEEAVDDSQLPKDRFSAERLKGVDSTLKIQPAELGDSAVYLCASTRGGAGGFNEQYFGPGTRLTVT.

This clone has only one observation. The rearrangement joins TRBV11-3 to TRBJ1-1, with D possibly being TRBD1 (6 bases). The germline V gene encodes CDR1 SGHNT and CDR2 YENEEA. The ends were cut back, 7 bases at V and 2 bases at J, with 14 bases in the middle. The CDR3 extends over 14 amino acids. CDR3 amino acids: CASTTRTANTEAFF. CDR3 bases: TGTGCCAGCACCACAAGGACAGCCAACACTGAAGCTTTCTTT. Combining the CDR3 with reference TRBV11-3 and TRBJ1-1 gives the whole variable domain EAGVVQSPRYKIIEKKQPVAFWCNPISGHNTLYWYLQNLGQGPELLIRYENEEAVDDSQLPKDRFSAERLKGVDSTLKIQPAELGDSAVYLCASTTRTANTEAFFGQGTRLTVV.